The T cell receptor beta chain under discussion was sequenced for a study of beta chain features in type 1 diabetes. Findings of the study overall: Compared with healthy donors, patients appeared to share more similar naive, central memory and regulatory TCRB repertoires. These data did not resolve whether HLA type affects TCRB rearrangement. Among all four CD4+ subsets, Type 1 diabetes patients had TCRB CDR3s that were moderately but significantly shorter.

The authors reverse transcribed all of the isolated RNA, so sequencing captured expressed TCRB transcripts. Measured with immunoSEQ multiplex PCR; TCRdb has only the in-frame clones, and not every one. The data hold roughly 380,000 clones, with roughly a fifth observed a single time. In regard to this clone: Its antigen is undetermined.

The CDR3 extends over 12 amino acids. Germline V gene lookup returns CDR1 SGHTA and CDR2 FQGNSA. Trimming left V 6 bases short and J 5 bases short, with 10 bases between. The source is a young woman in good health. The rearrangement joins TRBV7-2 to TRBJ1-2; possible D gene TRBD1, 5 bases. Sequencing used naive CD4+ T cells from blood. The CDR3 bases are TGTGCCAGCAGGGAATCAGGGTATGGCTACACCTTC. The encoded protein is CASRESGYGYTF.